Listed below are T cell receptor beta chains from one sample, sequenced in a study of Ad26.COV2.S vaccination and SARS-CoV-2 variants. This table comes from immunoSEQ multiplex PCR, and its TCRdb copy is limited to in-frame clones, with some not included. This sample yields around 300,000 clones, of which around 89% are seen a single time; around 5.3% belongs to the top ten. The starting material was peripheral blood, obtained in a trial of Ad26.COV2.S vaccine versus placebo. Source of these receptors: a person aged 18 to 65 who received the Ad26.COV2.S COVID-19 vaccine or a placebo. The conserved cysteine and the conserved F or W are not part of the CDR3 here.

j_gene | v_gene | CDR3aa
TRBJ1-1 | TRBV27 | ASSLSLWTEAF
TRBJ2-1 | TRBV24-1 | ATSDPSSGNLNEQF
TRBJ2-2 | TRBV4-1 | ASSQPPSGGNTGELF
TRBJ2-7 | TRBV5-1 | ASSLASGSTYEQY
TRBJ2-7 | TRBV5-1 | ASSEDNNSYEQY
TRBJ2-7 | TRBV5-1 | ASSQDRITYEQY
TRBJ2-7 | TRBV2 | ASKRTLLYEQY
TRBJ1-3 | TRBV27 | ASSLSGVSGNTIY
TRBJ1-4 | TRBV27 | ASSPRAGTEEKLF
TRBJ1-3 | TRBV6-2/TRBV6-3 | ASSGQASGNTIY
TRBJ1-4 | TRBV6-5 | ASSSNEKLF
TRBJ1-1 | TRBV4-3 | ASSQDLGGRTEAF
TRBJ2-7 | TRBV28 | ASSLRWREDYEQY
TRBJ2-2 | TRBV18 | ASGTGPNTGELF
TRBJ2-2 | TRBV7-9 | ASSPDLTDTGELF
TRBJ1-1 | TRBV7-2 | ASSISGTGNTEAF
TRBJ2-2 | TRBV19 | ASSIPTFTGELF
TRBJ1-5 | TRBV19 | ASKAFRGNQPQH
TRBJ2-3 | TRBV5-1 | ASSLVSASTDTQY
TRBJ2-7 | TRBV5-1 | ASSPEAGGPISYEQY
TRBJ2-1 | TRBV4-1 | ASSQEVERDGYNEQF
TRBJ2-3 | TRBV19 | ASSPQGISTDTQY
TRBJ2-7 | TRBV18 | ASSPSSSYEQY
TRBJ1-5 | TRBV7-9 | ASSFFSGTGLYSNQPQH
TRBJ2-7 | TRBV18 | ASSPRDAKTYEQY
TRBJ2-1 | TRBV24-1 | ATSAAGGAHEQF
TRBJ2-5 | TRBV18 | ASSPPVSRWGAEETQY
TRBJ1-1 | TRBV5-1 | ASSPLPRTHMNTEAF
TRBJ2-2 | TRBV5-4 | ASSLTTGGRGELF
TRBJ2-3 | TRBV6-1 | ASSELRGADTQY
TRBJ2-7 | TRBV28 | ASNPPGFLGEQY
TRBJ2-3 | TRBV6-5 | ASSPLADSTDTQY
TRBJ1-4 | TRBV7-9 | ASSFAASNEKLF
TRBJ1-5 | TRBV19 | ASSIVNQPQH
TRBJ2-2 | TRBV5-1 | ASSPSRGRTGELF
TRBJ2-7 | TRBV7-9 | ASSSNTRQPVEQY
TRBJ1-6 | TRBV6-5 | ASRQRYNSPLH
TRBJ2-1 | TRBV29-1 | SVCSGVHIKYNEQF
TRBJ1-5 | TRBV28 | ASSLPLGTPNQPQH
TRBJ2-5 | TRBV5-1 | ASSLGVGSETQY
TRBJ2-3 | TRBV29-1 | SVGGADTQY
TRBJ1-1 | TRBV18 | ASSPPLNMNTEAF
TRBJ2-5 | TRBV2 | ASSEGRLAGGQETQY
TRBJ2-7 | TRBV4-1 | ASSQDTISGRAASYEQY
TRBJ2-6 | TRBV5-5 | ASSLRTGLSSGANVLT
TRBJ2-3 | TRBV5-1 | ASSYEVADTQY
TRBJ1-3 | TRBV30 | AWNPDTSSGNTIY
TRBJ2-5 | TRBV28 | ASSTFRDAGLETQY
TRBJ1-2 | TRBV18 | ASSQLPFGDKGNYGYT
TRBJ2-5 | TRBV6-2/TRBV6-3 | ASSYSGTRGETQY
TRBJ2-1 | TRBV25-1 | ASSDSLAGVNEQF
TRBJ2-7 | TRBV5-1 | ASSLAEGLRQY
TRBJ1-1 | TRBV10-3 | AISEEPLEAF
TRBJ2-5 | TRBV29-1 | SVGGAETQY
TRBJ1-1 | TRBV29-1 | SAGTGLNTEAF
TRBJ2-1 | TRBV24-1 | ATSDSRISNEQF
TRBJ2-2 | TRBV28 | ASSFGAWKNGELF